The source of this TCR beta chain is a study of cytomegalovirus exposure and HLA in healthy donors. Study-level information: As released early, the data held approximately 80 million unique TCRs from HLA-typed donors. Overall study results and limits: The authors listed 150 or so TCR beta chains as cytomegalovirus-associated.

J gave up 1 base and V 8 bases, and 10 bases lay outside the gene matches. Germline V CDR1 and CDR2: MNHEY, SVGAGI. The CDR3 sequence is 15 residues long. A note on this clone: Its antigen is still unknown.

The PCR employed 60 Vbeta primers together with 13 Jbeta primers. Some clones are missing from TCRdb's copy, which holds only in-frame ones; the method was immunoSEQ multiplex PCR. The sample includes about 130,000 clones, around three quarters of them seen just once. The chain links TRBV6-5 to TRBJ2-7, with TRBD1 matching over 8 bases. Sequencing used PBMCs. The receptor comes from a female donor in good health and CMV-seronegative. The CDR3 region has the DNA TGTGCCAGCGGTATACAGGGGGGCGCGTCCTACGAGCAGTACTTC. Residues: CASGIQGGASYEQYF.